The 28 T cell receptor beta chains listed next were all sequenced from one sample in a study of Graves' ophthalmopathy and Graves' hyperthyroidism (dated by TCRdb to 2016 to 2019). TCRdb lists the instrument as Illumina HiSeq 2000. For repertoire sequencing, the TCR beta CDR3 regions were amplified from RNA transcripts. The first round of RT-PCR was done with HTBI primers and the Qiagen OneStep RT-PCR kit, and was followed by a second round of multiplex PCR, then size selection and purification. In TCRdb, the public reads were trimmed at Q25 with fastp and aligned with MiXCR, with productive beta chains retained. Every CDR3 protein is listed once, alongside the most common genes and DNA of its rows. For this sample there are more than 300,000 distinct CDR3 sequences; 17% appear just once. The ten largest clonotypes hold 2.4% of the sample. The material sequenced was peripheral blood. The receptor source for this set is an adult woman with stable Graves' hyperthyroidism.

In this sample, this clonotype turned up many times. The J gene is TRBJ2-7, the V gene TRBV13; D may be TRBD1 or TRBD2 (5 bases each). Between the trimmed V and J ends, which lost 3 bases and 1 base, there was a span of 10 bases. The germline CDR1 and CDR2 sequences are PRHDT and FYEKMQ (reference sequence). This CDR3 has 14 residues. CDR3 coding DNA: TGTGCCAGCAGCTTCCGGGACGGATCCTACGAGCAGTACTTC. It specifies CASSFRDGSYEQYF.

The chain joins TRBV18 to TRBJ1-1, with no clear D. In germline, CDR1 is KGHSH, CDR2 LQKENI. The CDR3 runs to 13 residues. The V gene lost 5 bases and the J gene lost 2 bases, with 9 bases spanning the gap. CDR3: CASSFDTNTEAFF. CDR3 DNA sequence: TGTGCCAGCTCATTTGACACAAACACTGAAGCTTTCTTT. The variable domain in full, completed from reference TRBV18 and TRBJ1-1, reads NAGVMQNPRHLVRRRGQEARLRCSPMKGHSHVYWYRQLPEEGLKFMVYLQKENIIDESGMPKERFSAEFPKEGPSILRIQQVVRGDSAAYFCASSFDTNTEAFFGQGTRLTVV.

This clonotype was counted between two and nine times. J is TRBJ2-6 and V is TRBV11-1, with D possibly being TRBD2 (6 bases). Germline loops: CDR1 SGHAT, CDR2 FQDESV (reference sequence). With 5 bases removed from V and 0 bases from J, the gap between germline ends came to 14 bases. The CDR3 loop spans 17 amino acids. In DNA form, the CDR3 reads TGTGCCAGCAGCGAATGGGACTCCTTCTCTGGGGCCAACGTCCTGACTTTC. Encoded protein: CASSEWDSFSGANVLTF.

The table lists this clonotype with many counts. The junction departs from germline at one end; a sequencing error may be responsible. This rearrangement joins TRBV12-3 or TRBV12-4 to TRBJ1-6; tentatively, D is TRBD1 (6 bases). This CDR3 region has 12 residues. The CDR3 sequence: CTSSPGDSPLHF. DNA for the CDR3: TGTACCAGCAGCCCAGGGGATTCACCCCTCCACTTT.

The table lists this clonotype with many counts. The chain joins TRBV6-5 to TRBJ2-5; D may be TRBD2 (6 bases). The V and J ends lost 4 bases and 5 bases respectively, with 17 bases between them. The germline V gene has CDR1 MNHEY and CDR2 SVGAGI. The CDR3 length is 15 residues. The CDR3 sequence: CASSLTAGRIETQYF. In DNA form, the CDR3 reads TGTGCCAGCAGTTTGACCGCAGGGAGGATTGAGACCCAGTACTTC.

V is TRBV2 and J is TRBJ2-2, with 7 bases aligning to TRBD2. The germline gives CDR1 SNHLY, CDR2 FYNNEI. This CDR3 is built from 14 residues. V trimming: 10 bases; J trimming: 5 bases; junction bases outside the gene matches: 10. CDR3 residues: CATSGGGRTGELFF. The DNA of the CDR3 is TGTGCCACCTCTGGGGGGGGTCGGACCGGGGAGCTGTTTTTT.

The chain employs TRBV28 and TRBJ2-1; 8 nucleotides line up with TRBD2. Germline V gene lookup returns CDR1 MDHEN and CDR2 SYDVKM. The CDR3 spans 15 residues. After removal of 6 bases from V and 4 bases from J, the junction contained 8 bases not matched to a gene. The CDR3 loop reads CASSSGGGPYNEQFF. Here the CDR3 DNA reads TGTGCCAGCAGCTCGGGGGGGGGACCATACAATGAGCAGTTCTTC.

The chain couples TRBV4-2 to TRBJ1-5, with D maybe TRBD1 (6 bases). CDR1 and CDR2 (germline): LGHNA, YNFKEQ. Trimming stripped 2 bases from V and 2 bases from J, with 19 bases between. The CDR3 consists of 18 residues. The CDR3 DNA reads TGTGCCAGCAGCCAAAGTTATTACAGGGTAATGCGCAATCAGCCCCAGCATTTT. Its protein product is CASSQSYYRVMRNQPQHF.

CDR3 sequence (DNA): TGTGCCAGCTCTGAGGACAGGAGGGAGACCCAGTACTTC. Protein sequence: CASSEDRRETQYF. The genes are TRBV18 and TRBJ2-5; TRBD1 aligns across 7 bases. The CDR3 runs to 13 residues. The germline CDR1 and CDR2 sequences are KGHSH and LQKENI. V lost 6 bases and J lost 5; bases outside the gene matches: 6.

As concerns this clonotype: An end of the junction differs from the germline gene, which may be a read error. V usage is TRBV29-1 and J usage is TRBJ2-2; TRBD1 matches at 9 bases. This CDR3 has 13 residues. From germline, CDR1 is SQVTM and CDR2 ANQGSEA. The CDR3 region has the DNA TGCAGTGCCGGGACAGGGAACATCGGGGAGCTGTTTTTT. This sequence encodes CSAGTGNIGELFF.

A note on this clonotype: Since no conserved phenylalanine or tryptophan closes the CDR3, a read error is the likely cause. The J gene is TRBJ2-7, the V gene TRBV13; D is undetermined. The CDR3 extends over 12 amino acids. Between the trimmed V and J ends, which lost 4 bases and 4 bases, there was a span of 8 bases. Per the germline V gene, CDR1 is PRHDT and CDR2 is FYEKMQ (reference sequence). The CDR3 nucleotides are TGTGCCAGCAGCTCCTCGAGTTACGAGCAGTACTAC. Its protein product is CASSSSSYEQYY.

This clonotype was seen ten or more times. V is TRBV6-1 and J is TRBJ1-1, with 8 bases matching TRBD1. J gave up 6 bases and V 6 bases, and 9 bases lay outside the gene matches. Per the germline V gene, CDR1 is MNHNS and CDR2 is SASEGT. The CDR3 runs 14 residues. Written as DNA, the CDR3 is TGTGCCAGCAGGGCTAGGACAGGGACCCCTGAAGCTTTCTTT. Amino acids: CASRARTGTPEAFF.

The CDR3 region is CASSQDNRAGATYEQYF. The CDR3 DNA is TGCGCCAGCAGCCAAGATAATCGAGCGGGGGCAACCTACGAGCAGTACTTC. The chain employs TRBV4-1 and TRBJ2-7, with TRBD2 matching over 8 bases. This CDR3 is 17 amino acids long. Germline V gene data show CDR1 as MGHRA and CDR2 as YSYEKL. The junction had 9 bases not matched to a gene; V was cut back by 0 bases and J by 2 bases.

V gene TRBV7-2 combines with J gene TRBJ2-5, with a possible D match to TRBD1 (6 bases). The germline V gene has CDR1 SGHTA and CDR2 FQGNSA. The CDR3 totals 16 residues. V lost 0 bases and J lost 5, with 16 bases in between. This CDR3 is CASSLARQAAGETQYF. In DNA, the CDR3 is TGTGCCAGCAGCTTAGCAAGACAGGCGGCCGGGGAGACCCAGTACTTC.

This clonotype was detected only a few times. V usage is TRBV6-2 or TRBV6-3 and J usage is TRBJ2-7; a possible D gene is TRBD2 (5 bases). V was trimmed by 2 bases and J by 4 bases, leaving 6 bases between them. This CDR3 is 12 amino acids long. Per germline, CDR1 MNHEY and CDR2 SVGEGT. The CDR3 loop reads CASSYGEYEQYF. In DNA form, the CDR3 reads TGTGCCAGCAGTTACGGGGAGTACGAGCAGTACTTC.

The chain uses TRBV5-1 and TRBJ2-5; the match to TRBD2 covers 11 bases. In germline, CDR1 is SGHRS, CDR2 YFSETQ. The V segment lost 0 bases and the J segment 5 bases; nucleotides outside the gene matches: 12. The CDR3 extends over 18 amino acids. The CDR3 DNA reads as TGCGCCAGCAGCTTGGTCGCGTCAAATAGCGGGAGGGCTGAGACCCAGTACTTC. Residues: CASSLVASNSGRAETQYF.

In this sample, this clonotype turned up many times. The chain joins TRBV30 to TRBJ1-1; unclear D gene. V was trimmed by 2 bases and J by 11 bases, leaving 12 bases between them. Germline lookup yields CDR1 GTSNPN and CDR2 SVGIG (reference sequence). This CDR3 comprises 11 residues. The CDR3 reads CAWSRHLDAFF. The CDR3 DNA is TGTGCCTGGAGTCGACATTTGGACGCTTTCTTT.

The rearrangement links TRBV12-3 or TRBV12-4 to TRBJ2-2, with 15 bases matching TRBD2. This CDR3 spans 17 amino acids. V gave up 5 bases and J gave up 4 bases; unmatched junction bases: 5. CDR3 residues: CASSPGLAGGGTGELFF. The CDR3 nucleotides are TGTGCCAGCAGTCCAGGACTAGCGGGAGGGGGCACCGGGGAGCTGTTTTTT.

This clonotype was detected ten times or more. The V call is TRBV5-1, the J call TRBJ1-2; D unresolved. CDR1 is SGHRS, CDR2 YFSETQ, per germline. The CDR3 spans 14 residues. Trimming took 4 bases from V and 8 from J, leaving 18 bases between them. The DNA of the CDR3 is TGCGCCAGCAGCATGGACGGCCGAGGGTACGGCTACACCTTC. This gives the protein CASSMDGRGYGYTF.

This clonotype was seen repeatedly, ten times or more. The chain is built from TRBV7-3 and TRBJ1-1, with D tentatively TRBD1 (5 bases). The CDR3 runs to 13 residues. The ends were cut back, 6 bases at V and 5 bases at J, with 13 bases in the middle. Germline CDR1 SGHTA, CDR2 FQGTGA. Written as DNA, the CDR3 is TGTGCCAGCAGTTACGGGGCTAGTACTGAAGCTTTCTTT. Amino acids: CASSYGASTEAFF.

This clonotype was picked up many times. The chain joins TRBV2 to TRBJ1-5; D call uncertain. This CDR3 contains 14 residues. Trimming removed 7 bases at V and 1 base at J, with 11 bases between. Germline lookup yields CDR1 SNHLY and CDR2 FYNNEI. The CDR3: CASNSVESNQPQHF. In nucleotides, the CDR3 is TGTGCCAGCAACTCCGTGGAGAGCAATCAGCCCCAGCATTTT.

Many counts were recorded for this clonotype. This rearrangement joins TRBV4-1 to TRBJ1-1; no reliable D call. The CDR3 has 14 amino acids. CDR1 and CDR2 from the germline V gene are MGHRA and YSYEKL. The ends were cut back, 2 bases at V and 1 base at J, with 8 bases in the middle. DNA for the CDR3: TGCGCCAGCAGCCAATCAGCGGAGAACACTGAAGCTTTCTTT. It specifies CASSQSAENTEAFF.

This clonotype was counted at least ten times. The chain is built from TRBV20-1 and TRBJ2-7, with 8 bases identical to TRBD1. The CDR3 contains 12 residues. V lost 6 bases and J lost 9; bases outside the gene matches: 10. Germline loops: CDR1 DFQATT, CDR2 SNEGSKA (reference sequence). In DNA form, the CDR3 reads TGCAGTGCACTTTCAGGGGGCGTGGGGCAGTACTTC. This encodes CSALSGGVGQYF.

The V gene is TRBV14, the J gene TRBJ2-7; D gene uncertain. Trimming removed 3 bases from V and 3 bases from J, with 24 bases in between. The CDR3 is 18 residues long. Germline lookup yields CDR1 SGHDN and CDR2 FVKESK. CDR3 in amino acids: CASSHRYSPSRADYEQYF. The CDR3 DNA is TGTGCCAGCAGCCACCGATATTCTCCAAGTAGGGCAGACTACGAGCAGTACTTC.

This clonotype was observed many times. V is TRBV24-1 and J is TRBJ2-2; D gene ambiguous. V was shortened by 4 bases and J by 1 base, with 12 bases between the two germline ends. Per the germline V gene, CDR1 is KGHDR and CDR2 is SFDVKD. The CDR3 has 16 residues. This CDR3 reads CATSDRVVENTGELFF. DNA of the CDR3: TGTGCCACCAGTGACCGGGTAGTGGAGAACACCGGGGAGCTGTTTTTT.

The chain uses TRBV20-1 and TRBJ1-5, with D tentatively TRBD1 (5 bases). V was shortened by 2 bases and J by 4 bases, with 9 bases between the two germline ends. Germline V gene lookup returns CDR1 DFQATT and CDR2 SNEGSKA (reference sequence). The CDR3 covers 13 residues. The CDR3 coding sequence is TGCAGTGCTAGAAGGCAGGGTAATCAGCCCCAGCATTTT. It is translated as CSARRQGNQPQHF.

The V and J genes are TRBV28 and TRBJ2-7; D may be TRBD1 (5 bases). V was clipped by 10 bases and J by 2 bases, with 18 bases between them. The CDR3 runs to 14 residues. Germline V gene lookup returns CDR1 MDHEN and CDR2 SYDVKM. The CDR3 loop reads CATGRKGAPYEQYF. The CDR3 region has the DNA TGTGCCACCGGCCGTAAAGGGGCTCCCTACGAGCAGTACTTC. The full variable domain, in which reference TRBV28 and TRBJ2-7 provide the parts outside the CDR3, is DVKVTQSSRYLVKRTGEKVFLECVQDMDHENMFWYRQDPGLGLRLIYFSYDVKMKEKGDIPEGYSVSREKKERFSLILESASTNQTSMYLCATGRKGAPYEQYFGPGTRLTVT.

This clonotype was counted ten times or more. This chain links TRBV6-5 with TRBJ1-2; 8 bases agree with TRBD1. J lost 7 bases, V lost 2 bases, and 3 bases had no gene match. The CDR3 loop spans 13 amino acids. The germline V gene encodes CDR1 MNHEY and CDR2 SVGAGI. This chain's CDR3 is CASSYDRGLGYTF. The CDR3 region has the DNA TGTGCCAGCAGTTACGACAGGGGCCTTGGCTACACCTTC.